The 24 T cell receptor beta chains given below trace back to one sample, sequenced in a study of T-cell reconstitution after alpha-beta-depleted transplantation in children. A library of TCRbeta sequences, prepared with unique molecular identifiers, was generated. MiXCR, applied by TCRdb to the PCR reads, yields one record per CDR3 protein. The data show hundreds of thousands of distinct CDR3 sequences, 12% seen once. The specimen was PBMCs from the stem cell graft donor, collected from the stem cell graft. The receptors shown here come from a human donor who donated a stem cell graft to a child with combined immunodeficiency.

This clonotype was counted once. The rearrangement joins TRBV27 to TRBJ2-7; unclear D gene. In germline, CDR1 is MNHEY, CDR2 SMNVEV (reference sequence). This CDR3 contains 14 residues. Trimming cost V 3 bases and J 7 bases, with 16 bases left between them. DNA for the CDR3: TGTGCCAGCAGTTTGAATCGGGCTGGGGTTGAGCAGTACTTC. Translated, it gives CASSLNRAGVEQYF.

The CDR3 spells CASSLYSGGGRRYNEQFF. The DNA of the CDR3 is TGTGCCAGCAGTTTATATAGCGGGGGCGGACGGCGGTACAATGAGCAGTTCTTC. The chain is built from TRBV12-3 or TRBV12-4 and TRBJ2-1, with TRBD2 matching over 9 bases. There are 18 residues in the CDR3. V was pared by 2 bases and J by 4 bases, with 12 bases of the junction left unmatched.

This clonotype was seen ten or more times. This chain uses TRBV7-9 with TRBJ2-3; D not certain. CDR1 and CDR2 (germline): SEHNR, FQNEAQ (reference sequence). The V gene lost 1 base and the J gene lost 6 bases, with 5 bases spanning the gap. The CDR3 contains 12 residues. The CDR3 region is CASSLGRDTQYF. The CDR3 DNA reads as TGTGCCAGCAGCTTAGGTCGGGATACGCAGTATTTT. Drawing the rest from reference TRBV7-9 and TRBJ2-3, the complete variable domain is DTGVSQNPRHKITKRGQNVTFRCDPISEHNRLYWYRQTLGQGPEFLTYFQNEAQLEKSRLLSDRFSAERPKGSFSTLEIQRTEQGDSAMYLCASSLGRDTQYFGPGTRLTVL.

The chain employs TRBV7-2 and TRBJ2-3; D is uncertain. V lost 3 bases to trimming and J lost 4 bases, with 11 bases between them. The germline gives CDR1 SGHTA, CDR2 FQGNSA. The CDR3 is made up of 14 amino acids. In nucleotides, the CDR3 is TGTGCCAGCAGCTTCGGTTTGCAGTCAGATACGCAGTATTTT. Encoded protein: CASSFGLQSDTQYF.

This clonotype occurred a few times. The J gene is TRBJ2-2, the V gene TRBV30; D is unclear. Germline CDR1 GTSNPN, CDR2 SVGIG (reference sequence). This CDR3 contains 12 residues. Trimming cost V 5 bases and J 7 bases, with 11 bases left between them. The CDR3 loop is CAWDRGSGELFF. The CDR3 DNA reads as TGTGCCTGGGATAGAGGTAGCGGGGAGCTGTTTTTT.

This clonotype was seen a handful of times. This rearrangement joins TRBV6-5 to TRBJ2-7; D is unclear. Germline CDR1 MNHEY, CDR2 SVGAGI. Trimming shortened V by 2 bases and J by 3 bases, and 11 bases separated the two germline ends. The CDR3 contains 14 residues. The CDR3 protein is CASSYQQTSYEQYF. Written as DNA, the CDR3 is TGTGCCAGCAGTTACCAACAGACAAGCTACGAGCAGTACTTC.

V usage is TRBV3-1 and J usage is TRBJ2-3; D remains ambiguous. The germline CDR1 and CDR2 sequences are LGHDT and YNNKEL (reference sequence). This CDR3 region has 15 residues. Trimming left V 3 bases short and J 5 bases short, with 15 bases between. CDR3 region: CASSQTAVVGDTQYF. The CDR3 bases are TGTGCCAGCAGCCAGACCGCAGTAGTAGGAGATACGCAGTATTTT.

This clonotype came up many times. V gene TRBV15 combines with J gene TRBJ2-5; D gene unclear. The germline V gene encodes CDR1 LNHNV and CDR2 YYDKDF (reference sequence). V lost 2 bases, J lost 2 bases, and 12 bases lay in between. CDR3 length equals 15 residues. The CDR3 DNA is TGTGCCACCAGCAGAAGACGACTGGGTCAAGAGACCCAGTACTTC. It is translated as CATSRRRLGQETQYF.

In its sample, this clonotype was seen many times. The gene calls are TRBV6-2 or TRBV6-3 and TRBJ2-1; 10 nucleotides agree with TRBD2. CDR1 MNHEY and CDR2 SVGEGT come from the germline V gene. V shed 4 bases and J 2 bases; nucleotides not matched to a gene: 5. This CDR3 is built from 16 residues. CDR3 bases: TGTGCCAGCAGTTTCTCTAGCGGGGGCACCTACAATGAGCAGTTCTTC. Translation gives CASSFSSGGTYNEQFF.

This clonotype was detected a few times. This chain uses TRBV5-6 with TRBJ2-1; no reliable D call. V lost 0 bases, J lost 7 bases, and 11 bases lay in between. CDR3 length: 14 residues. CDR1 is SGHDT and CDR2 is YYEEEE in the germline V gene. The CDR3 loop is CASSLDLKANEQFF. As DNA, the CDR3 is TGTGCCAGCAGCTTGGACCTCAAAGCGAATGAGCAGTTCTTC.

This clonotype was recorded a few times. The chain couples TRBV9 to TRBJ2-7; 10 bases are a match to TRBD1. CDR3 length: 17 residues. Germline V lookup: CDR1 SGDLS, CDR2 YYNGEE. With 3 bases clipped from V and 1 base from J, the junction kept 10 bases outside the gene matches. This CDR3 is CASSASPGTGVSYEQYF. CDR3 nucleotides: TGTGCCAGCAGCGCCTCCCCAGGGACAGGGGTATCCTACGAGCAGTACTTC.

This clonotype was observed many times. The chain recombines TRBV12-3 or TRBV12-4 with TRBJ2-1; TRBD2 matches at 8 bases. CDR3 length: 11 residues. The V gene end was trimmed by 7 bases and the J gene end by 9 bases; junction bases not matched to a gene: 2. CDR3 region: CASTTSGEQFF. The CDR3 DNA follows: TGTGCCAGCACTACTAGCGGTGAGCAGTTCTTC.

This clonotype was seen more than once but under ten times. CDR3 protein: CASSLGGGGLRETQYF. Written as DNA, the CDR3 is TGTGCCAGCAGCTTAGGTGGAGGGGGCCTACGGGAGACCCAGTACTTC. The rearrangement uses TRBV7-6 and TRBJ2-5, with D possibly TRBD1 on 7 matching bases. Germline V gene data show CDR1 as SGHVS and CDR2 as FNYEAQ. This CDR3 is 16 amino acids long. V was cut by 1 base and J by 5 bases, with 17 bases left in between.

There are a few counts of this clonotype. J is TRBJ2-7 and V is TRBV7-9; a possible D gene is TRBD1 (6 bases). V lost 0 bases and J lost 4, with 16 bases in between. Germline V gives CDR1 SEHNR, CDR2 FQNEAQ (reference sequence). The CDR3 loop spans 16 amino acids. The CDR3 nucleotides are TGTGCCAGCAGCTTAGCCCCAGGACAGAGACCTTACGAGCAGTACTTC. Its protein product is CASSLAPGQRPYEQYF. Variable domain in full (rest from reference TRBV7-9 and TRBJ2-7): DTGVSQNPRHKITKRGQNVTFRCDPISEHNRLYWYRQTLGQGPEFLTYFQNEAQLEKSRLLSDRFSAERPKGSFSTLEIQRTEQGDSAMYLCASSLAPGQRPYEQYFGPGTRLTVT.

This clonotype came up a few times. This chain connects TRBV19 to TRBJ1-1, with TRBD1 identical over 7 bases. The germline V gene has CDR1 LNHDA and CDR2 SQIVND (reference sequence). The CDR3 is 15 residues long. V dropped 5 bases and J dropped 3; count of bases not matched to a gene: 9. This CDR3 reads CASSGRDRRYTEAFF. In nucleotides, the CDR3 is TGTGCCAGTAGTGGACGGGACAGACGATACACTGAAGCTTTCTTT.

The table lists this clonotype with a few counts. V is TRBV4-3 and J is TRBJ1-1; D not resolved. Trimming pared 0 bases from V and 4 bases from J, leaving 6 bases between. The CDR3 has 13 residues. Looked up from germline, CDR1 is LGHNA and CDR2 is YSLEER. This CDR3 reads CASSQEVVTEAFF. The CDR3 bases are TGCGCCAGCAGCCAAGAGGTGGTCACTGAAGCTTTCTTT.

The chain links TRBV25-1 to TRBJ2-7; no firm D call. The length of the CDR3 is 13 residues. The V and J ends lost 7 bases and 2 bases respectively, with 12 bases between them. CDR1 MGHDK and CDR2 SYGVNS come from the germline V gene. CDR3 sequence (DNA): TGTGCCAGCAAACCCCCTAACACCTACGAGCAGTACTTC. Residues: CASKPPNTYEQYF.

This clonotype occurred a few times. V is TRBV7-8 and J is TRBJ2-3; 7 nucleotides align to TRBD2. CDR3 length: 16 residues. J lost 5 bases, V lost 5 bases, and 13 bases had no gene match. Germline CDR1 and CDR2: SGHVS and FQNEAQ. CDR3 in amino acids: CASSPWLLWGGDTQYF. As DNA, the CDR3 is TGTGCCAGCAGCCCGTGGTTACTCTGGGGGGGAGATACGCAGTATTTT. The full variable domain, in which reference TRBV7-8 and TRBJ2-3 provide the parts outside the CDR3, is GAGVSQSPRYKVAKRGQDVALRCDPISGHVSLFWYQQALGQGPEFLTYFQNEAQLDKSGLPSDRFFAERPEGSVSTLKIQRTQQEDSAVYLCASSPWLLWGGDTQYFGPGTRLTVL.

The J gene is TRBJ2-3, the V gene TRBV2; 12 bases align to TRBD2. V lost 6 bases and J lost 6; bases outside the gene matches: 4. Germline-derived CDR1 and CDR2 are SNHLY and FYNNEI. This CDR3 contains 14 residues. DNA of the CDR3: TGTGCCAGCAGGGGACTAGCGGGTGTTGATACGCAGTATTTT. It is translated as CASRGLAGVDTQYF.

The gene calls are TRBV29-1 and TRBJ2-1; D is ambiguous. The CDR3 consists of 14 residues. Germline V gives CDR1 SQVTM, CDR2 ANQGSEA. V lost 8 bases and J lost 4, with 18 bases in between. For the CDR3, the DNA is TGCAGCCCCCCCCGAAGCAGCCATTACAATGAGCAGTTCTTC. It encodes CSPPRSSHYNEQFF.

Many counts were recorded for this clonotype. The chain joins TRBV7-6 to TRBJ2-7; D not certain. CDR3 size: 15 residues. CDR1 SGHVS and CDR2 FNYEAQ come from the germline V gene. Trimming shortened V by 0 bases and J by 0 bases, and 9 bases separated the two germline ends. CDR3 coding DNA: TGTGCCAGCAGCTTAGCGACGGCAGTCTCCTACGAGCAGTACTTC. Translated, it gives CASSLATAVSYEQYF.

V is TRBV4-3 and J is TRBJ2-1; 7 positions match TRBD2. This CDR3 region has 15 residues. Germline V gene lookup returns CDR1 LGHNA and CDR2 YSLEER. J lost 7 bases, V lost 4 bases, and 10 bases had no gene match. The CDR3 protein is CASSPDGGLRNEQFF. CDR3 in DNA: TGCGCCAGCAGCCCTGACGGGGGGTTGAGGAATGAGCAGTTCTTC.

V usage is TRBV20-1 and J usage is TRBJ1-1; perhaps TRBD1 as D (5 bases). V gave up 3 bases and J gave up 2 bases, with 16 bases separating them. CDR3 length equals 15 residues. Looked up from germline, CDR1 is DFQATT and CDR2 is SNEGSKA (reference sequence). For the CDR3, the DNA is TGCAGTGCTAGGGTTCCGGGACCCTTAAACACTGAAGCTTTCTTT. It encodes CSARVPGPLNTEAFF.

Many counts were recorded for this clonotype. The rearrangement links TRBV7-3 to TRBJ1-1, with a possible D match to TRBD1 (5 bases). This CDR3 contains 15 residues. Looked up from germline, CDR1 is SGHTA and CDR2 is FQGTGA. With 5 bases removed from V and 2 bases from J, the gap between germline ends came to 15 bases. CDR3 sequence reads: CASSQGTNENTEAFF. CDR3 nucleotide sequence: TGTGCCAGCAGCCAAGGGACCAACGAAAACACTGAAGCTTTCTTT.